Below, 18 T cell receptor beta chains from the same sample are listed, as sequenced in a study of human thymus T cells. TCRdb keeps only in-frame clones here, not all; method: immunoSEQ multiplex PCR. This table has roughly 54,000 clones, around 94% appearing once. Sequencing was done on a sample of blood. Receptors were obtained from a boy in the first two years of life with a congenital heart defect but otherwise immunologically healthy.

The rearrangement joins TRBV11-3 to TRBJ2-5; either TRBD1 or TRBD2 may fit D (6 bases each). Germline lookup yields CDR1 SGHNT and CDR2 YENEEA. The length of the CDR3 is 14 residues. Trimming removed 1 base from V and 1 base from J, with 7 bases in between. In DNA form, the CDR3 reads TGTGCCAGCAGCTTAGGGGGGGCCCAAGAGACCCAGTACTTC. This gives the protein CASSLGGAQETQYF.

The chain links TRBV7-2 to TRBJ1-3, with D possibly being TRBD1 (6 bases). V was trimmed by 1 base and J by 4 bases, leaving 8 bases between them. Germline V CDR1 and CDR2: SGHTA, FQGNSA. There are 14 residues in the CDR3. The DNA of the CDR3 is TGTGCCAGCAGCTTAGGGACAGTAGGAAACACCATATATTTT. Translated, it gives CASSLGTVGNTIYF.

The chain links TRBV7-9 to TRBJ2-1; D might be TRBD1 (5 bases). The CDR3 loop spans 17 amino acids. Germline V gene lookup returns CDR1 SEHNR and CDR2 FQNEAQ (reference sequence). The V gene lost 3 bases and the J gene lost 6 bases, with 21 bases spanning the gap. CDR3 nucleotides: TGTGCCAGCAGCTTCAATTCCGGCCCTCTTAGGGGCAATGAGCAGTTCTTC. This codes for CASSFNSGPLRGNEQFF.

The chain carries TRBV10-3 and TRBJ2-7; TRBD1 agrees at 7 bases. With V trimmed by 10 bases and J by 0 bases, 3 bases remained unmatched. Germline loops: CDR1 ENHRY, CDR2 SYGVKD. This CDR3 region has 12 residues. This CDR3 reads CATWDSSYEQYF. As DNA, the CDR3 is TGTGCCACCTGGGACAGCTCCTACGAGCAGTACTTC.

The V call is TRBV6-5, the J call TRBJ1-2; D remains ambiguous. Germline lookup yields CDR1 MNHEY and CDR2 SVGAGI. The CDR3 spans 12 residues. Trimming took 6 bases from V and 9 from J, leaving 14 bases between them. In DNA form, the CDR3 reads TGTGCCAGCAGACGACTCCTCGGGAGCTACACCTTC. This encodes CASRRLLGSYTF.

V and J are TRBV19 and TRBJ2-7; D remains unclear. Trimming shortened V by 6 bases and J by 0 bases, and 24 bases separated the two germline ends. Germline assignment: CDR1 LNHDA and CDR2 SQIVND (reference sequence). CDR3 length: 18 residues. For the CDR3, the DNA is TGTGCCAGTAGGGTTCAGCTGGGAATCCCCCGAGTCTCCTACGAGCAGTACTTC. Its translation: CASRVQLGIPRVSYEQYF. Filled out from reference TRBV19 and TRBJ2-7, the complete variable domain reads DGGITQSPKYLFRKEGQNVTLSCEQNLNHDAMYWYRQDPGQGLRLIYYSQIVNDFQKGDIAEGYSVSREKKESFPLTVTSAQKNPTAFYLCASRVQLGIPRVSYEQYFGPGTRLTVT.

The chain combines TRBV2 with TRBJ2-1; 8 bases agree with TRBD2. Germline V gene data show CDR1 as SNHLY and CDR2 as FYNNEI. The CDR3 consists of 13 residues. The V segment lost 8 bases and the J segment 7 bases; nucleotides outside the gene matches: 7. The CDR3 DNA reads TGTGCCAGCTCCGGGGGGGGCTTTAATGAGCAGTTCTTC. Residues: CASSGGGFNEQFF.

The sample holds one count of this clone. The chain combines TRBV25-1 with TRBJ2-7; 8 bases match TRBD1. V dropped 5 bases and J dropped 3; count of bases not matched to a gene: 3. This CDR3 spans 13 amino acids. The germline V gene has CDR1 MGHDK and CDR2 SYGVNS. CDR3 in amino acids: CASSYTGGYEQYF. The CDR3 DNA reads TGTGCCAGCAGTTATACAGGGGGCTACGAGCAGTACTTC.

The chain's CDR3 is CASSGLGKGYTSTDTQYF. CDR3 DNA: TGTGCCAGCAGTGGGCTGGGAAAGGGATACACTAGCACAGATACGCAGTATTTT. This chain joins TRBV6-4 and TRBJ2-3; D remains unclear. With 4 bases removed from V and 0 bases from J, the gap between germline ends came to 20 bases. The CDR3 is made up of 18 amino acids. CDR1 is MRHNA, CDR2 SNTAGT, per germline.

The chain links TRBV7-9 to TRBJ2-3; a possible D gene is TRBD2 (6 bases). Germline V gives CDR1 SEHNR, CDR2 FQNEAQ (reference sequence). V lost 0 bases and J 9 bases, leaving 16 bases between the germline ends. This CDR3 region has 15 residues. The CDR3 protein is CASSLAWGREETQYF. DNA of the CDR3: TGTGCCAGCAGCTTAGCGTGGGGCAGGGAGGAAACGCAGTATTTT.

The chain employs TRBV14 and TRBJ2-7; 7 bases line up with TRBD1. Germline V gives CDR1 SGHDN, CDR2 FVKESK. The CDR3 is 14 residues long. The V and J ends lost 4 bases and 2 bases, in that order; junction bases with no gene match: 5. CDR3 region: CASSLTGRTYEQYF. The CDR3 nucleotides are TGTGCCAGCAGCCTGACAGGGCGGACCTACGAGCAGTACTTC.

The rearrangement joins TRBV7-2 to TRBJ2-1, with 9 positions matching TRBD2. CDR1 and CDR2 from the germline V gene are SGHTA and FQGNSA. The V segment lost 4 bases and the J segment 3 bases; nucleotides outside the gene matches: 4. The CDR3 loop spans 15 amino acids. CDR3 bases: TGTGCCAGCAGCTACCTGACTAGCGGCTACAATGAGCAGTTCTTC. Translated, it gives CASSYLTSGYNEQFF.

The gene calls are TRBV19 and TRBJ2-7, with D uncertain. The CDR3 consists of 11 residues. In germline, CDR1 is LNHDA, CDR2 SQIVND (reference sequence). Trimming removed 5 bases at V and 4 bases at J, with 6 bases between. As DNA, the CDR3 is TGTGCCAGTAGTGTGAGGTACGAGCAGTACTTC. Translation gives CASSVRYEQYF.

CDR3 in amino acids: CASSYESGTGQETQYF. CDR3 nucleotides: TGTGCCAGCAGCTACGAATCCGGGACAGGACAAGAGACCCAGTACTTC. This rearrangement joins TRBV6-5 to TRBJ2-5, with 8 bases identical to TRBD1. The CDR3 is 16 residues long. CDR1 and CDR2 from the germline V gene are MNHEY and SVGAGI. With V trimmed by 6 bases and J by 2 bases, 11 bases remained unmatched.

This clone was picked up one time. The chain employs TRBV4-2 and TRBJ2-1; TRBD2 agrees at 9 bases. CDR1 and CDR2 (germline): LGHNA, YNFKEQ. The CDR3 extends over 15 amino acids. Trimming at V came to 4 bases and at J to 5 bases, leaving 6 bases not matched to a gene. The CDR3 spells CASSRLIAGDNEQFF. The CDR3, as DNA: TGTGCCAGCAGCCGATTGATAGCGGGAGACAATGAGCAGTTCTTC.

The rearrangement uses TRBV5-1 and TRBJ1-2; 7 positions match TRBD1. CDR3 length equals 13 residues. V shed 0 bases and J 7 bases; nucleotides not matched to a gene: 3. From germline, CDR1 is SGHRS and CDR2 YFSETQ. The chain's CDR3 is CASSLDRGTGYTF. The DNA of the CDR3 is TGCGCCAGCAGCTTGGACAGGGGAACTGGCTACACCTTC.

The chain is built from TRBV2 and TRBJ2-3; TRBD2 aligns across 12 bases. Looked up from germline, CDR1 is SNHLY and CDR2 is FYNNEI. Germline trimming cut 6 bases from V and 1 base from J; bases unmatched to any gene: 5. There are 16 residues in the CDR3. CDR3 amino acids: CASSLAGGPGTDTQYF. Written as DNA, the CDR3 is TGTGCCAGCAGCCTAGCGGGAGGGCCGGGCACAGATACGCAGTATTTT.

The chain employs TRBV28 and TRBJ1-4; D not resolved. The V end was cut by 5 bases, the J end by 7 bases, with 20 bases between. Germline lookup yields CDR1 MDHEN and CDR2 SYDVKM. CDR3 length: 16 residues. For the CDR3, the DNA is TGTGCCAGCAGTGAAACCTCCGGGCCAGCGGCTGAAAAACTGTTTTTT. Amino acids: CASSETSGPAAEKLFF.